This T cell receptor beta chain was documented in a study of breast tumors, draining lymph nodes, adjacent tissues. Findings and limits, study-wide: Tumor repertoires ranked between lymph nodes and nontumor tissue in diversity, with V and J gene preferences.

On this clonotype: Its antigen is unknown.

A single record per CDR3 protein comes from TCRdb applying MiXCR to the multiplex PCR reads. Of under 35,000 distinct CDR3 sequences listed, 63% are singletons. The CDR3 extends over 13 amino acids. The germline V gene encodes CDR1 SGHDN and CDR2 FVKESK. V lost 6 bases to trimming and J lost 5 bases, with 13 bases between them. The clonotype was recovered from a female donor with breast cancer. Some clones in this sample may be carry-over from other donors' samples. The chain employs TRBV14 and TRBJ2-5; D possibly matches TRBD1 or TRBD2 (5 bases each). Sequencing was performed on breast tumor tissue. The CDR3 DNA is TGTGCCAGCAGGGGGGTCTACCCGGAGACCCAGTACTTC. It yields the protein CASRGVYPETQYF.